This section outlines one T cell receptor beta chain sequence together with its context. This specimen comes from a study of Ad26.COV2.S vaccination and SARS-CoV-2 variants. Libraries were prepared by immunoSEQ multiplex PCR; TCRdb keeps only in-frame clonotypes and omits some of them. Of some 640,000 clones in the sample, around 92% were seen once. Germline V CDR1 and CDR2: SEHNR, FQNEAQ (reference sequence). The germline V and J ends were trimmed by 2 bases and 0 bases, with 12 bases remaining between them. This CDR3 has 16 residues. Treatment described: 19 received Ad26.COV2.S at low or high dose, single or two shots; about 5 received placebo; per-sample allocation not given. Day 63 following the first vaccine or placebo injection was when the samples were taken.

This clonotype was sampled from a person aged 18 to 59 who received the Ad26.COV2.S COVID-19 vaccine or a placebo. The chain has TRBV7-9 and TRBJ2-3; D is possibly TRBD2 (5 bases). Specimen: peripheral blood, collected in a trial of Ad26.COV2.S vaccine versus placebo. CDR3 amino acids: CASSLNGGLSTDTQYF. The CDR3 region has the DNA TGTGCCAGCAGCTTAAATGGAGGACTGAGCACAGATACGCAGTATTTT.